This T cell receptor beta chain was documented in a study of technical replicates of blood from a few donors (dated by TCRdb to 2015 to 2018). Points on this clone: Which antigen it targets is not known. No much larger clone exists at a distance of one base, and base qualities are not known.

The library was generated by the immunoSEQ multiplex PCR assay. TCRdb carries this immuneACCESS record with in-frame sequences only. Its versions omit some clonotypes, under half of them owing to an unresolved V gene in the studies checked, with the rest unexplained. The sample table contains roughly 80,000 clones; only one count was recorded for around 96% of them. The top ten clonotypes cover 0.37% of the sample. As encoded in the germline V gene, CDR1 is SGHTA while CDR2 is FQGNSA. The CDR3, cysteine through phenylalanine, is 18 amino acids long. Only the CDR3 part of the read is kept: 54 bases, read in frame from the first base. After removal of 5 bases from V and 3 bases from J, the junction retains 18 bases not matched to a gene.

The sample was T cells isolated from PBMCs. This chain is built from TRBV7-2 and TRBJ1-1; 7 bases in the middle match TRBD1. The sequence came from a human donor in good health. The base sequence is TGTGCCAGCAGCCCTCGGAGGGGGCTTGTCCCTTTGGACACTGAAGCTTTCTTT. Its protein product is CASSPRRGLVPLDTEAFF.